These T cell receptor beta chains were read from a single sample in a study of T cells in Graves' hyperthyroidism and ophthalmopathy. MiXCR was run by TCRdb on the multiplex PCR reads, yielding one entry per CDR3 protein. In the table there are hundreds of thousands of distinct CDR3 sequences, roughly 40% of which are singletons. Sequenced input: blood. The receptors stem from a young man with Graves' hyperthyroidism. The conserved cysteine and the conserved F or W are not part of the CDR3 here.

J gene: TRBJ2-6
V gene: TRBV5-1
CDR3 protein: ASSPGDGSGANVLT

J gene: TRBJ2-7
V gene: TRBV29-1
CDR3 protein: SVPREGGEQY

J gene: TRBJ2-6
V gene: TRBV7-3
CDR3 protein: ASSPGQGRTGANVLT

J gene: TRBJ1-5
V gene: TRBV10-2
CDR3 protein: ASSLFIQGNQPQH

J gene: TRBJ2-7
V gene: TRBV10-3
CDR3 protein: AIRGGASGSGSSYEQY

J gene: TRBJ2-7
V gene: TRBV10-3
CDR3 protein: ASSSRAASYEQY

J gene: TRBJ2-7
V gene: TRBV7-8
CDR3 protein: ASSLVRAGDDSYEQY

J gene: TRBJ2-5
V gene: TRBV12-3/TRBV12-4
CDR3 protein: ASSLDLRGQETQY

J gene: TRBJ2-3
V gene: TRBV15
CDR3 protein: ATSDQVAGGTDTQY

J gene: TRBJ1-5
V gene: TRBV19
CDR3 protein: ASSIAAWGVSNQPQH

J gene: TRBJ2-5
V gene: TRBV7-2
CDR3 protein: ASSLGTFSNQPQY

J gene: TRBJ1-1
V gene: TRBV10-2
CDR3 protein: ASILRMNTEAF

J gene: TRBJ2-1
V gene: TRBV5-1
CDR3 protein: ASSSPNSYNEQF

J gene: TRBJ1-3
V gene: TRBV3-1
CDR3 protein: ASSQLQGGNTIY

J gene: TRBJ2-5
V gene: TRBV29-1
CDR3 protein: SVNAAGAVNILAETQY

J gene: TRBJ1-1
V gene: TRBV7-2
CDR3 protein: ASSLPLSGTGGEAF

J gene: TRBJ1-6
V gene: TRBV2
CDR3 protein: ASRQGPPNSPLH

J gene: TRBJ2-2
V gene: TRBV19
CDR3 protein: ASSGQGGELF

J gene: TRBJ1-1
V gene: TRBV29-1
CDR3 protein: SVAGLMNTEAF

J gene: TRBJ1-2
V gene: TRBV9
CDR3 protein: ASSVARGGAEYGYT

J gene: TRBJ2-7
V gene: TRBV25-1
CDR3 protein: ASSGGGSGDEQY

J gene: TRBJ2-5
V gene: TRBV15
CDR3 protein: ATSRETVQEAQY

J gene: TRBJ1-1
V gene: TRBV5-1
CDR3 protein: ASSSRTEGGTEAF

J gene: TRBJ2-7
V gene: TRBV5-1
CDR3 protein: ASSWKRYEQY

J gene: TRBJ1-1
V gene: TRBV4-3
CDR3 protein: ASSRGAKAF

J gene: TRBJ2-7
V gene: TRBV2
CDR3 protein: ASFPDSAYEQY

J gene: TRBJ1-6
V gene: TRBV25-1
CDR3 protein: ASSRTGRGSPLH

J gene: TRBJ1-2
V gene: TRBV7-9
CDR3 protein: ASTARVSTLGSYT

J gene: TRBJ2-5
V gene: TRBV15
CDR3 protein: ATSRDLAGRQETQY

J gene: TRBJ1-5
V gene: TRBV6-5
CDR3 protein: AGSYSGNSNQPQH

J gene: TRBJ1-3
V gene: TRBV6-5
CDR3 protein: ASSDDRGPGNTIY

J gene: TRBJ1-2
V gene: TRBV7-9
CDR3 protein: ASSSGLTYDYT

J gene: TRBJ2-7
V gene: TRBV4-3
CDR3 protein: ASSLIAGGPYEQY

J gene: TRBJ1-4
V gene: TRBV19
CDR3 protein: ASSIFGDREKLF

J gene: TRBJ2-2
V gene: TRBV9
CDR3 protein: ASIPTGGGGGELF

J gene: TRBJ1-5
V gene: TRBV2
CDR3 protein: ASTLDFSEPQH

J gene: TRBJ2-7
V gene: TRBV2
CDR3 protein: ASSEEGVGAAEQY

J gene: TRBJ1-5
V gene: TRBV2
CDR3 protein: ASSQDSSPNQPQH

J gene: TRBJ2-7
V gene: TRBV10-1
CDR3 protein: ASSEVTGTGVEQY

J gene: TRBJ2-2
V gene: TRBV2
CDR3 protein: ASTFLGTTFPGELF

J gene: TRBJ1-2
V gene: TRBV15
CDR3 protein: ASSHQGAGGYT

J gene: TRBJ2-7
V gene: TRBV14
CDR3 protein: ASSQGGYSGSPEQY

J gene: TRBJ2-5
V gene: TRBV20-1
CDR3 protein: SARPPGHGQETQY

J gene: TRBJ1-5
V gene: TRBV20-1
CDR3 protein: SARAQGHQPQH

J gene: TRBJ1-2
V gene: TRBV7-9
CDR3 protein: ASSLDRDGGYT

J gene: TRBJ1-1
V gene: TRBV9
CDR3 protein: ASSARQVNTEAF

J gene: TRBJ1-2
V gene: TRBV20-1
CDR3 protein: SAREGWYGYT

J gene: TRBJ2-7
V gene: TRBV4-1
CDR3 protein: ASSQVSQEKQY

J gene: TRBJ2-7
V gene: TRBV7-9
CDR3 protein: ASRPFAGASYEQY

J gene: TRBJ1-5
V gene: TRBV4-3
CDR3 protein: ASSQDWTGDQPQH

J gene: TRBJ1-2
V gene: TRBV29-1
CDR3 protein: SVSGGRDGYT

J gene: TRBJ1-1
V gene: TRBV7-9
CDR3 protein: ASSPWEGGFVGTEAF

J gene: TRBJ2-7
V gene: TRBV30
CDR3 protein: AWSVAVGEQY

J gene: TRBJ1-5
V gene: TRBV19
CDR3 protein: ASSSQGAYRNQPQH

J gene: TRBJ1-2
V gene: TRBV5-6
CDR3 protein: ASSEQQGYYGYT

J gene: TRBJ1-2
V gene: TRBV10-3
CDR3 protein: AISDGRLANYGYT

J gene: TRBJ1-3
V gene: TRBV7-2
CDR3 protein: ASSQGALWGINSGNTIY

J gene: TRBJ1-1
V gene: TRBV15
CDR3 protein: ATSRDWGGALSAF

J gene: TRBJ1-2
V gene: TRBV10-2
CDR3 protein: ASSEGRTANYGYT